The next 4 T cell receptor beta chains were all read from a single sample in a study of somatic mutations in cytotoxic T cells in rheumatoid arthritis. Profiling relied on immunoSEQ multiplex PCR, and the TCRdb table lists in-frame clones only, not all of them. The sample contains over 15,000 clones, 80% to 90% of which appear only once. The sample consisted of CD8+ T cells sorted from blood. Source of these receptors: a man between 35 and 55 years old in good health.

This chain connects TRBV5-8 to TRBJ1-5, with D possibly TRBD1 on 5 matching bases. This CDR3 comprises 14 residues. CDR1 and CDR2 from the germline V gene are SGHTS and YDEGEE. V was cut by 0 bases and J by 6 bases, with 10 bases left in between. The CDR3 sequence: CASSLGQGGQPQHF. CDR3 DNA: TGTGCCAGCAGCTTGGGGCAGGGAGGTCAGCCCCAGCATTTT.

V and J are TRBV28 and TRBJ2-1, with D uncertain. The ends were cut back, 6 bases at V and 6 bases at J, with 12 bases in the middle. Looked up from germline, CDR1 is MDHEN and CDR2 is SYDVKM. The CDR3 loop spans 13 amino acids. The CDR3 nucleotides are TGTGCCAGCAGGAATCTCCCGGGCAATGAGCAGTTCTTC. Residues: CASRNLPGNEQFF.

V is TRBV6-5 and J is TRBJ1-1, with a weak D call TRBD1 (6 bases). The CDR3 covers 14 residues. The V gene lost 1 base and the J gene lost 5 bases, with 11 bases spanning the gap. Germline CDR1 reads MNHEY; CDR2 reads SVGAGI. The CDR3: CASSYWTESTEAFF. DNA of the CDR3: TGTGCCAGCAGTTACTGGACAGAAAGTACTGAAGCTTTCTTT.

The rearrangement links TRBV7-9 to TRBJ1-2; no reliable D call. The CDR3 is 12 residues long. V was clipped by 2 bases and J by 7 bases, with 8 bases between them. Germline V gene sequence: CDR1 SEHNR, CDR2 FQNEAQ (reference sequence). CDR3 nucleotides: TGTGCCAGCAGCTTAAGAGAAGCTGGCTACACCTTC. Protein sequence: CASSLREAGYTF. Complete variable domain (other parts from reference TRBV7-9 and TRBJ1-2): DTGVSQNPRHKITKRGQNVTFRCDPISEHNRLYWYRQTLGQGPEFLTYFQNEAQLEKSRLLSDRFSAERPKGSFSTLEIQRTEQGDSAMYLCASSLREAGYTFGSGTRLTVV.